This T cell receptor (beta chain) is drawn from a study of T cell responses to AZD1222 COVID-19 vaccine. Study observations and caveats: Sampling that yielded the repertoires occurred only after the peak T cell response.

Trimming cost V 5 bases and J 2 bases; bases outside gene matches: 9. CDR3 length: 15 amino acids. Per germline, CDR1 PRHDT and CDR2 FYEKMQ (reference sequence). TCRdb keeps only in-frame clones here, not all; method: immunoSEQ multiplex PCR. The sample records some 100,000 clones, roughly 90% being singletons. Comments on this clone: Antigen: not known.

The chain joins TRBV13 to TRBJ2-7, with TRBD1 identical over 7 bases. The clonotype originates from an adult who received the AZD1222 COVID-19 vaccine. Sequenced here: peripheral blood, sampled 28 days after the second AZD1222 dose. The CDR3 nucleotides read TGTGCCAGCAGCGCATCGGGACAGAATACCTACGAGCAGTACTTC. This translates into CASSASGQNTYEQYF.